Listed here are 7 T cell receptor beta chains from one sample, sequenced in a study of CD8 T cells in ankylosing spondylitis (dated by TCRdb to 2016 to 2017). Paper-wide results and their limitations: A TCR beta motif made up of 7 to 9 highly homologous amino acid variants appeared to be characteristic of blood from ankylosing spondylitis patients.

No cognate antigen is known for these TCRs. The library relied on 5' RACE. The sample was run on an Illumina HiSeq 2500. Using fastp trimming at Q25 and MiXCR clonotype assembly, TCRdb reanalyzed the public sequencing data and kept in-frame beta chains. Identical CDR3 protein sequences are pooled into one entry, listed with their most common genes and DNA. The sample has about 840,000 distinct CDR3 sequences on record, around 11% of them singletons. Roughly 0.51% of the sample is taken by the ten largest. The sample comprised blood, either unsorted or a sorted T cell fraction (not recorded which). These receptors were obtained from a male donor with ankylosing spondylitis.

This clonotype showed up just a few times. V and J are TRBV27 and TRBJ1-1; no reliable D call. V was pared by 2 bases and J by 0 bases, with 7 bases between. CDR1 and CDR2 (germline): MNHEY, SMNVEV (reference sequence). The CDR3 runs 14 residues. Written as DNA, the CDR3 is TGTGCCAGCAGTTTACACAGTTTGAACACTGAAGCTTTCTTT. Translating it yields CASSLHSLNTEAFF.

The chain recombines TRBV7-2 with TRBJ1-1; D is ambiguous. The V gene's germline CDR1 is SGHTA and CDR2 FQGNSA. This CDR3 is 15 amino acids long. V was pared by 5 bases and J by 0 bases, with 13 bases between. This chain's CDR3 is CASSADSTMNTEAFF. CDR3 bases: TGTGCCAGCAGCGCAGATTCCACTATGAACACTGAAGCTTTCTTT.

This clonotype has only a few counts. The CDR3, as DNA: TGTGCCACCAGTGATCCCCTCTTTGGTGAAGCTTTCTTT. Translation: CATSDPLFGEAFF. This chain joins TRBV24-1 and TRBJ1-1; D is unresolved. Germline V gene lookup returns CDR1 KGHDR and CDR2 SFDVKD. The length of the CDR3 is 13 residues. V lost 3 bases and J 7 bases, leaving 11 bases between the germline ends.

Ten or more counts support this clonotype. The CDR3 here is CSARGERNEQFF. CDR3 nucleotides: TGCAGTGCTAGAGGGGAGAGGAATGAGCAGTTCTTC. The rearrangement links TRBV20-1 to TRBJ2-1, with D perhaps TRBD2 (5 bases). The ends were cut back, 1 base at V and 7 bases at J, with 8 bases in the middle. Germline V lookup: CDR1 DFQATT, CDR2 SNEGSKA (reference sequence). The length of the CDR3 is 12 residues.

V gene TRBV5-1 combines with J gene TRBJ2-1; 7 nucleotides align to TRBD1. Trimming took 4 bases from V and 3 from J; bases not matched to a gene: 7. This CDR3 contains 15 residues. CDR1 and CDR2 from the germline V gene are SGHRS and YFSETQ. The CDR3 here is CASSGTGANYNEQFF. In DNA form, the CDR3 reads TGCGCCAGCAGCGGAACAGGGGCTAACTACAATGAGCAGTTCTTC.

CDR3 DNA: TGTGCCAGCAGCTCGTTGGGGACAGGGGGTGAGCAGTACTTC. Protein: CASSSLGTGGEQYF. This rearrangement joins TRBV9 to TRBJ2-7; TRBD1 matches at 11 bases. Germline CDR1 and CDR2: SGDLS and YYNGEE. V shed 4 bases and J 7 bases; nucleotides not matched to a gene: 7. The CDR3 loop spans 14 amino acids.

This clonotype has more than one count but fewer than ten. The chain is built from TRBV5-1 and TRBJ1-1; possible D gene TRBD1, 5 bases. The CDR3 is 16 amino acids. Germline V lookup: CDR1 SGHRS, CDR2 YFSETQ. Trimming stripped 5 bases from V and 5 bases from J, with 22 bases between. The CDR3 loop reads CASRGLGGAGRTEAFF. CDR3 nucleotide sequence: TGCGCCAGCAGGGGGCTCGGAGGGGCGGGTCGGACTGAAGCTTTCTTT. Combining the CDR3 with reference TRBV5-1 and TRBJ1-1 gives the whole variable domain KAGVTQTPRYLIKTRGQQVTLSCSPISGHRSVSWYQQTPGQGLQFLFEYFSETQRNKGNFPGRFSGRQFSNSRSEMNVSTLELGDSALYLCASRGLGGAGRTEAFFGQGTRLTVV.